Below, one T cell receptor beta chain is given with its context. This sample stems from a study of blood T cell repertoires in COVID-19. Overall study context: Samples representing acute and convalescent COVID-19 were sourced from the United States, Italy and Spain. T cells, B-cell-depleted T cells, or PBMCs supplied cDNA or gDNA.

How the authors handled the data: Quantification of nucleated cells was approximated via reference gene primer amplification. Profiled with immunoSEQ multiplex PCR; TCRdb holds only in-frame clones, not every one. The DNA was the basis for D and trimming; V, J and clone size are from that table. The table shows 240,000 or so clones, with around 87% occurring only once. Germline V CDR1 and CDR2: SGHRS, YFSETQ. With V trimmed by 7 bases and J by 0 bases, 5 bases remained unmatched. CDR3 size: 14 residues. The material sequenced was peripheral blood. The rearrangement joins TRBV5-1 to TRBJ1-2; 8 bases are a match to TRBD1. The sequence was obtained from a man between 60 and 70 years old who had recovered from COVID-19. This chain's CDR3 is CASGGQGPNYGYTF. Written as DNA, the CDR3 is TGCGCCAGCGGCGGACAGGGACCTAACTATGGCTACACCTTC. Combining the CDR3 with reference TRBV5-1 and TRBJ1-2 gives the whole variable domain KAGVTQTPRYLIKTRGQQVTLSCSPISGHRSVSWYQQTPGQGLQFLFEYFSETQRNKGNFPGRFSGRQFSNSRSEMNVSTLELGDSALYLCASGGQGPNYGYTFGSGTRLTVV.